Included here is one TCR beta chain sequence, with context. Antigen: not known. This table comes from immunoSEQ multiplex PCR, and its TCRdb copy is limited to in-frame clones, with some not included. The data contain approximately 180,000 clones, about 90% of them singletons. These data come from a study of T cell responses to AZD1222 COVID-19 vaccine. Study background: Investigators merged groups given second doses at roughly 4 or roughly 12 weeks.

Germline CDR1 reads LGHNT; CDR2 reads FRNRAP. The length of the CDR3 is 16 residues. V lost 6 bases and J 0 bases, leaving 15 bases between the germline ends. General study findings and limits: Vaccine-associated CD4 TCRs spanned spike, dominant at 160-218 and 743-854. Mostly white British, mostly female donors; authors suggested clonal diversity may be underestimated.

The TCR sequence derives from an adult in good health. J is TRBJ1-5 and V is TRBV12-5; maybe TRBD1 (5 bases). Specimen: peripheral blood, collected on day 0 of AZD1222 vaccination. CDR3 loop: CASGPRGHYSNQPQHF. The CDR3 DNA is TGTGCTAGTGGACCTCGAGGACACTATAGCAATCAGCCCCAGCATTTT.